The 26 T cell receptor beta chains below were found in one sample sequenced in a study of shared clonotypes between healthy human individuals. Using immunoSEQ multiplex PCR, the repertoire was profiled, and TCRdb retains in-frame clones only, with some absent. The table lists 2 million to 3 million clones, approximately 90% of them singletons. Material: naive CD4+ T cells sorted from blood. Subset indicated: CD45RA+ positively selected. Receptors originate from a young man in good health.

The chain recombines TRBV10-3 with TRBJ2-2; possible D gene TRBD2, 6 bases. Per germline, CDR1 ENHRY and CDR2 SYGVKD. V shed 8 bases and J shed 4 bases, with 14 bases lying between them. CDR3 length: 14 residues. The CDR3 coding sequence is TGTGCCATCGATCCCTTAGCGGTCACCGGGGAGCTGTTTTTT. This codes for CAIDPLAVTGELFF.

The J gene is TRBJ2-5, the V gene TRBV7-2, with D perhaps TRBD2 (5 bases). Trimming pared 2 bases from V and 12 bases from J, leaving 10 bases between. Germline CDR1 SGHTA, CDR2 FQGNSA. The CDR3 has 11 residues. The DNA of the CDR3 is TGTGCCAGCAGCTTATCAGCGGTCAAGTACTTC. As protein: CASSLSAVKYF.

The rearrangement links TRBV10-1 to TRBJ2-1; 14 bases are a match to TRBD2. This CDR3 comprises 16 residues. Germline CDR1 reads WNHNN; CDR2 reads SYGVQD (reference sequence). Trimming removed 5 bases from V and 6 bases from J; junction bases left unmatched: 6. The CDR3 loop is CASSPTGTSGGNEQFF. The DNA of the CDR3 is TGCGCCAGCAGTCCGACCGGGACTAGCGGGGGCAATGAGCAGTTCTTC.

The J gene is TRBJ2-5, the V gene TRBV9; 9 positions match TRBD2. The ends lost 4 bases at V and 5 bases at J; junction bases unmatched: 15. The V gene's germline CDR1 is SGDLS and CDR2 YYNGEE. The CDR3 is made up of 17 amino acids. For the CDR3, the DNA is TGTGCCAGCAGCCCCGTTCGGGCTAGCGGGACTCTTGAGACCCAGTACTTC. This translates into CASSPVRASGTLETQYF. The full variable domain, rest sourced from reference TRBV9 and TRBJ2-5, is DSGVTQTPKHLITATGQRVTLRCSPRSGDLSVYWYQQSLDQGLQFLIQYYNGEERAKGNILERFSAQQFPDLHSELNLSSLELGDSALYFCASSPVRASGTLETQYFGPGTRLLVL.

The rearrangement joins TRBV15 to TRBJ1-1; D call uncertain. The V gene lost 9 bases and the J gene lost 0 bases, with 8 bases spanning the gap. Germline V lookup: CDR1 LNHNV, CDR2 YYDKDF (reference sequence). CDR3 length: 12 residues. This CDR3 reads CATGRMNTEAFF. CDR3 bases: TGTGCCACAGGACGGATGAACACTGAAGCTTTCTTT.

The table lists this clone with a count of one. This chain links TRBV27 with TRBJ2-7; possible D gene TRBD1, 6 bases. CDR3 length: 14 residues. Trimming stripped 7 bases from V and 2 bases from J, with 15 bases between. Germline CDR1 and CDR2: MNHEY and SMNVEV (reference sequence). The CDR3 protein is CASTNPDRTYEQYF. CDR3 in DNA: TGTGCCAGCACCAATCCGGACAGAACCTACGAGCAGTACTTC.

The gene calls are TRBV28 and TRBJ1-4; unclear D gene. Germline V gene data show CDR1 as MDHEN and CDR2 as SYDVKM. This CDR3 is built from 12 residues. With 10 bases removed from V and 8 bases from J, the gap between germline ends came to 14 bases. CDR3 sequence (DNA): TGTGCCACCGACGGCCTAGGGGAAAAACTGTTTTTT. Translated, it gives CATDGLGEKLFF.

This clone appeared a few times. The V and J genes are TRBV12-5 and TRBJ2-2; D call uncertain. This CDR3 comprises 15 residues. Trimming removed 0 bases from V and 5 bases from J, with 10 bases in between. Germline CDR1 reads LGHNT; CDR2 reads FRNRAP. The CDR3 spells CASGLVISGTGELFF. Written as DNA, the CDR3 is TGTGCTAGTGGTTTGGTAATAAGTGGGACCGGGGAGCTGTTTTTT.

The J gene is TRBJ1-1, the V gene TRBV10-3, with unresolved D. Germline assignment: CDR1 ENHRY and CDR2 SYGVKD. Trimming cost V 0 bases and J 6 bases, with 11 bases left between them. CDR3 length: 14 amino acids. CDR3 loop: CAISESGGGAEAFF. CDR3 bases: TGTGCCATCAGTGAGTCGGGTGGAGGAGCTGAAGCTTTCTTT.

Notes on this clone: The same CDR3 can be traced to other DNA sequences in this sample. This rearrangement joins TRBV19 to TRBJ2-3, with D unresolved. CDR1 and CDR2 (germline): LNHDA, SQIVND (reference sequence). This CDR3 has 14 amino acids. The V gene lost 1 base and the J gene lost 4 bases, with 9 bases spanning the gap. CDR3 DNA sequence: TGTGCCAGTAGTATAGTCCCAGGTCCAGATACGCAGTATTTT. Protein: CASSIVPGPDTQYF.

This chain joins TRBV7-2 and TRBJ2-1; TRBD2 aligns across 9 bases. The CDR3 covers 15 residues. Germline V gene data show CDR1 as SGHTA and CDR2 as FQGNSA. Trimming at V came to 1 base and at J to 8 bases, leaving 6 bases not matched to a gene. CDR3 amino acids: CASSLVAGVKDEQFF. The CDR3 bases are TGTGCCAGCAGCTTAGTAGCGGGAGTTAAGGATGAGCAGTTCTTC. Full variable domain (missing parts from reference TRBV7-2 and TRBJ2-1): GAGVSQSPSNKVTEKGKDVELRCDPISGHTALYWYRQSLGQGLEFLIYFQGNSAPDKSGLPSDRFSAERTGGSVSTLTIQRTQQEDSAVYLCASSLVAGVKDEQFFGPGTRLTVL.

The CDR3 DNA is TGTGCCATCAGTGATGTTGAATCCTCCACAGATACGCAGTATTTT. Translation gives CAISDVESSTDTQYF. The chain links TRBV10-3 to TRBJ2-3; D uncertain. The CDR3 consists of 15 residues. V was cut by 3 bases and J by 2 bases, with 12 bases left in between. CDR1 ENHRY and CDR2 SYGVKD come from the germline V gene.

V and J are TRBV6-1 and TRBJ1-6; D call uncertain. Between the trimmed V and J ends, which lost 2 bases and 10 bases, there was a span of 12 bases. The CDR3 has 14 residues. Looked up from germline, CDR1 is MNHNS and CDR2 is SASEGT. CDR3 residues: CASSEPNSRSPLHF. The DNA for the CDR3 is TGTGCCAGCAGTGAACCGAACAGTAGATCACCCCTCCACTTT.

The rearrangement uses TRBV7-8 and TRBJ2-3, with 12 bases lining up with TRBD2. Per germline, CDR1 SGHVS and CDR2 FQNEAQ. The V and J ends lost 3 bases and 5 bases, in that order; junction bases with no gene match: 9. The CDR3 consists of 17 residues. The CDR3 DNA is TGTGCCAGCAGCTTGCCTAGCGGGAGGGCCTTTTTAGATACGCAGTATTTT. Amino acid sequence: CASSLPSGRAFLDTQYF.

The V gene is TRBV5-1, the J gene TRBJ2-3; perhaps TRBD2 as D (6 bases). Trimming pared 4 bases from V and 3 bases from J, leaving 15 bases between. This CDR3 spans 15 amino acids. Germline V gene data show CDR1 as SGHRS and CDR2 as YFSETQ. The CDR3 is CASSIAGRRTDTQYF. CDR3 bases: TGCGCCAGCAGCATTGCAGGGAGGAGAACAGATACGCAGTATTTT.

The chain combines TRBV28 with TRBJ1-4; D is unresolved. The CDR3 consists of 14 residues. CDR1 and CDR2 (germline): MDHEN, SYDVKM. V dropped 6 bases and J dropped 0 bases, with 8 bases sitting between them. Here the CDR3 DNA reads TGTGCCAGCAGCGAACACTCAACTAATGAAAAACTGTTTTTT. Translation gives CASSEHSTNEKLFF.

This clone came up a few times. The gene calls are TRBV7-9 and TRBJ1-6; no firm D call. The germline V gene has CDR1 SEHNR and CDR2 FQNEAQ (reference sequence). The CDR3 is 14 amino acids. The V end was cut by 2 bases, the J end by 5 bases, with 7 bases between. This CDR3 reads CASSLHGNNSPLHF. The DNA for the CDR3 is TGTGCCAGCAGCTTACACGGAAATAATTCACCCCTCCACTTT.

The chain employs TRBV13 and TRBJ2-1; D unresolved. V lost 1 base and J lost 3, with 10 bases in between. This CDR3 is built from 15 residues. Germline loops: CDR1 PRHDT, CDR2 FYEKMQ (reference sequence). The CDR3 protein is CASSLDAKIYNEQFF. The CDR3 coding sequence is TGTGCCAGCAGCTTAGACGCGAAAATCTACAATGAGCAGTTCTTC. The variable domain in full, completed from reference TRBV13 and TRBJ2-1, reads AAGVIQSPRHLIKEKRETATLKCYPIPRHDTVYWYQQGPGQDPQFLISFYEKMQSDKGSIPDRFSAQQFSDYHSELNMSSLELGDSALYFCASSLDAKIYNEQFFGPGTRLTVL.

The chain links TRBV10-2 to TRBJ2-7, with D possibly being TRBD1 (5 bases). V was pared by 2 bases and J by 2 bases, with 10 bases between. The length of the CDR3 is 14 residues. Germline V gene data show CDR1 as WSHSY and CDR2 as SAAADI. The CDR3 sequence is CASSELGETYEQYF. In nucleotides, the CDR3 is TGCGCCAGCAGTGAGCTAGGGGAAACCTACGAGCAGTACTTC.

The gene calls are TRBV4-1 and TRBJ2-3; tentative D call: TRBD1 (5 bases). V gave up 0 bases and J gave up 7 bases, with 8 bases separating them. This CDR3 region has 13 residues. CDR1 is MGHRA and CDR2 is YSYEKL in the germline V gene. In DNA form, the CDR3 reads TGCGCCAGCAGCCAAGAAGGGGCGTATACGCAGTATTTT. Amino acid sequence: CASSQEGAYTQYF.

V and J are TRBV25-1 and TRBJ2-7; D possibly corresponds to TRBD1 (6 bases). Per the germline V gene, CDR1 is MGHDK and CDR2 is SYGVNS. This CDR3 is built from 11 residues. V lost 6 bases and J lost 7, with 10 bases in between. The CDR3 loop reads CASRDSREQYF. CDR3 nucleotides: TGTGCCAGCAGGGACAGTAGGGAGCAGTACTTC.

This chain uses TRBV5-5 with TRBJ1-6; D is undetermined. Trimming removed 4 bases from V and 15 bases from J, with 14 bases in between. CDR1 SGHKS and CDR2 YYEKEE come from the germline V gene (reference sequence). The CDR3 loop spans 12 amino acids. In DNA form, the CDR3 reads TGTGCCAGCAGCCTCGACACTCTCATCCTCCACTTT. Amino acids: CASSLDTLILHF.

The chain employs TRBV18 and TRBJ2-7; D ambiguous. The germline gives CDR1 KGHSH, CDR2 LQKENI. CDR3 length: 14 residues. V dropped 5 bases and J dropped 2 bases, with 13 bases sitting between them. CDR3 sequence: CASSGSGTAYEQYF. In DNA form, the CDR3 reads TGTGCCAGCTCAGGCTCTGGTACAGCCTACGAGCAGTACTTC.

The CDR3 loop is CASSRDTGTDTQYF. The CDR3, as DNA: TGCGCCAGCAGCCGGGACACGGGCACAGATACGCAGTATTTT. The rearrangement links TRBV5-1 to TRBJ2-3, with D tentatively TRBD1 (6 bases). The CDR3 has 14 amino acids. Trimming removed 4 bases at V and 1 base at J, with 10 bases between. Germline V gene data show CDR1 as SGHRS and CDR2 as YFSETQ.

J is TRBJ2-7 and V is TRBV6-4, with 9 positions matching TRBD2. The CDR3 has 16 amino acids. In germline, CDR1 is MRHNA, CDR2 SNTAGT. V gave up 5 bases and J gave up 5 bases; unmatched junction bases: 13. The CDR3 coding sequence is TGTGCCAGCAGTCCTAAATTAAGCGGGGGGTATCACGAGCAGTACTTC. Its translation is CASSPKLSGGYHEQYF.

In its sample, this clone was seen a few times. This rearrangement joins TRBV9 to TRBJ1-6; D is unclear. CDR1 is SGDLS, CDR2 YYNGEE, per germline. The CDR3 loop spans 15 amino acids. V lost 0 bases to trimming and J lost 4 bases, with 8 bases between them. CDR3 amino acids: CASSVDPAYNSPLHF. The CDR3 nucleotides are TGTGCCAGCAGCGTAGACCCGGCATATAATTCACCCCTCCACTTT.